Listed below are T cell receptor beta chains from one sample, sequenced in a study of blood T cell repertoires in COVID-19. The method was immunoSEQ multiplex PCR; TCRdb's version includes in-frame clones alone and lacks a portion of them. The sample has some 450,000 clones; approximately 89% are singletons. The sequenced sample was peripheral blood. These receptors were obtained from a woman aged 50 to 60 with COVID-19, enrolled during active disease. Both conserved end residues are part of each CDR3. The order of the fields is clone size, D gene, V gene, J gene, CDR3 protein, CDR3 DNA. D genes are given only for firm matches. Not every row has a clone size; where given, it reads once, few, many or a size class.

clone_size: NA; d_call: TRBD1; v_call: TRBV15; j_call: TRBJ1-2; cdr3_aa: CATSREGRDRAYGYTF; cdr3_nt: TGTGCCACCAGCAGAGAAGGTCGGGACAGGGCGTATGGCTACACCTTC
clone_size: NA; d_call: TRBD1; v_call: TRBV4-2; j_call: TRBJ2-7; cdr3_aa: CASSQVRTGPYEQYF; cdr3_nt: TGTGCCAGCAGCCAAGTACGGACAGGGCCTTACGAGCAGTACTTC
clone_size: NA; d_call: NA; v_call: TRBV6-5; j_call: TRBJ1-2; cdr3_aa: CASSSEGGLGSYTF; cdr3_nt: TGTGCCAGCAGTTCCGAGGGCGGCCTAGGGAGCTACACCTTC
clone_size: NA; d_call: NA; v_call: TRBV5-8; j_call: TRBJ1-1; cdr3_aa: CASSLSSWETEAFF; cdr3_nt: TGTGCCAGCAGCTTGAGTTCCTGGGAGACTGAAGCTTTCTTT
clone_size: NA; d_call: NA; v_call: TRBV6-5; j_call: TRBJ1-1; cdr3_aa: CASVGQTNTEAFF; cdr3_nt: TGTGCCAGCGTCGGACAGACGAACACTGAAGCTTTCTTT
clone_size: NA; d_call: NA; v_call: TRBV6-1; j_call: TRBJ1-1; cdr3_aa: CASSESSRGTEAFF; cdr3_nt: TGTGCCAGCAGTGAAAGCAGCAGGGGAACTGAAGCTTTCTTT
clone_size: NA; d_call: TRBD2; v_call: TRBV28; j_call: TRBJ2-7; cdr3_aa: CASRGGGRVYEQYF; cdr3_nt: TGTGCCAGCAGGGGCGGGGGACGGGTCTACGAGCAGTACTTC
clone_size: NA; d_call: NA; v_call: TRBV3-1/TRBV3-2; j_call: TRBJ1-1; cdr3_aa: CASSQERSGAWVTEAFF; cdr3_nt: TGTGCCAGCAGCCAAGAAAGGTCTGGGGCGTGGGTGACTGAAGCTTTCTTT
clone_size: NA; d_call: NA; v_call: TRBV9; j_call: TRBJ1-5; cdr3_aa: CASSAGRGEPQHF; cdr3_nt: TGTGCCAGCAGCGCAGGGAGGGGGGAGCCCCAGCATTTT
clone_size: NA; d_call: NA; v_call: TRBV30; j_call: TRBJ1-3; cdr3_aa: CAVESGNTIYF; cdr3_nt: TGTGCCGTGGAGTCCGGAAACACCATATATTTT
clone_size: once; d_call: NA; v_call: TRBV6-4; j_call: TRBJ2-3; cdr3_aa: CASSPGTSTDTQYF; cdr3_nt: TGTGCCAGCAGCCCCGGGACTAGCACAGATACGCAGTATTTT
clone_size: NA; d_call: TRBD1; v_call: TRBV3-1/TRBV3-2; j_call: TRBJ2-3; cdr3_aa: CASRGQGEADTQYF; cdr3_nt: TGTGCCAGCAGGGGACAGGGAGAAGCAGATACGCAGTATTTT
clone_size: NA; d_call: TRBD2; v_call: TRBV2; j_call: TRBJ2-1; cdr3_aa: CASRLGLAGYNEQFF; cdr3_nt: TGTGCCAGCAGACTTGGACTAGCGGGGTACAATGAGCAGTTCTTC
clone_size: NA; d_call: NA; v_call: TRBV4-1; j_call: TRBJ2-7; cdr3_aa: CASSQEVVSATYEQYF; cdr3_nt: TGCGCCAGCAGCCAAGAGGTGGTTTCCGCGACCTACGAGCAGTACTTC
clone_size: NA; d_call: TRBD1; v_call: TRBV5-1; j_call: TRBJ2-3; cdr3_aa: CASSLYTGTADTDTQYF; cdr3_nt: TGCGCCAGCAGCTTATATACGGGGACAGCAGACACAGATACGCAGTATTTT
clone_size: NA; d_call: NA; v_call: TRBV28; j_call: TRBJ2-3; cdr3_aa: CASSPALAADTQYF; cdr3_nt: TGTGCCAGCAGTCCCGCCCTAGCAGCAGATACGCAGTATTTT
clone_size: NA; d_call: TRBD2; v_call: TRBV28; j_call: TRBJ2-2; cdr3_aa: CASMLGAGGPTGELFF; cdr3_nt: TGTGCCAGCATGCTGGGAGCGGGGGGCCCCACCGGGGAGCTGTTTTTT
clone_size: NA; d_call: NA; v_call: TRBV10-3; j_call: TRBJ2-1; cdr3_aa: CAISESRLAGREQFF; cdr3_nt: TGTGCCATCAGTGAGTCTCGGCTGGCAGGGCGGGAGCAGTTCTTC
clone_size: NA; d_call: TRBD1; v_call: TRBV9; j_call: TRBJ1-4; cdr3_aa: CASSVATVGQQGGRTNEKLFF; cdr3_nt: TGTGCCAGCAGCGTAGCTACTGTGGGACAGCAAGGGGGGCGGACTAATGAAAAACTGTTTTTT
clone_size: NA; d_call: NA; v_call: TRBV23-1; j_call: TRBJ1-1; cdr3_aa: CASRRLQAIAEAFF; cdr3_nt: TGCGCCAGCAGGAGGTTACAGGCCATCGCTGAAGCTTTCTTT
clone_size: NA; d_call: NA; v_call: TRBV19; j_call: TRBJ2-7; cdr3_aa: CASSISSSYEQYF; cdr3_nt: TGTGCCAGTAGTATCTCGTCCTCCTACGAGCAGTACTTC
clone_size: NA; d_call: NA; v_call: TRBV25-1; j_call: TRBJ1-2; cdr3_aa: CASSDFRAGGYTF; cdr3_nt: TGTGCCAGCAGTGACTTCAGGGCCGGTGGCTACACCTTC
clone_size: NA; d_call: NA; v_call: TRBV6-5; j_call: TRBJ1-1; cdr3_aa: CASSYSGREAFF; cdr3_nt: TGTGCCAGCAGTTACTCAGGCAGGGAAGCTTTCTTT
clone_size: NA; d_call: NA; v_call: TRBV4-1; j_call: TRBJ1-1; cdr3_aa: CASSQAGGFFTEAFF; cdr3_nt: TGCGCCAGCAGCCAAGCGGGTGGTTTTTTCACTGAAGCTTTCTTT
clone_size: NA; d_call: TRBD1; v_call: TRBV18; j_call: TRBJ2-2; cdr3_aa: CASSPTGNLGELFF; cdr3_nt: TGTGCCAGCTCACCGACAGGGAACCTCGGGGAGCTGTTTTTT
clone_size: few; d_call: TRBD2; v_call: TRBV28; j_call: TRBJ2-3; cdr3_aa: CASSRSLAGAADTQYF; cdr3_nt: TGTGCCAGCAGTCGCTCCCTAGCGGGGGCGGCGGATACGCAGTATTTT
clone_size: NA; d_call: TRBD1; v_call: TRBV18; j_call: TRBJ1-2; cdr3_aa: CASSSTGLRMGYTF; cdr3_nt: TGTGCCAGCTCTTCGACAGGGCTGAGAATGGGCTACACCTTC
clone_size: NA; d_call: TRBD1; v_call: TRBV4-2; j_call: TRBJ1-2; cdr3_aa: CASRGTGYDGYTF; cdr3_nt: TGTGCCAGCCGCGGGACAGGGTACGATGGCTACACCTTC
clone_size: NA; d_call: TRBD2; v_call: TRBV3-1/TRBV3-2; j_call: TRBJ2-3; cdr3_aa: CASSQGLALSTDTQYF; cdr3_nt: TGTGCCAGCAGCCAGGGACTAGCGCTAAGCACAGATACGCAGTATTTT
clone_size: NA; d_call: NA; v_call: TRBV7-6; j_call: TRBJ1-1; cdr3_aa: CASSPGLSNTEAFF; cdr3_nt: TGTGCCAGCAGCCCGGGACTGTCGAACACTGAAGCTTTCTTT
clone_size: NA; d_call: TRBD2; v_call: TRBV4-1; j_call: TRBJ2-7; cdr3_aa: CASSQASGGPSYEQYF; cdr3_nt: TGCGCCAGCAGCCAAGCTAGCGGGGGGCCTTCCTACGAGCAGTACTTC
clone_size: once; d_call: TRBD2; v_call: TRBV3-1/TRBV3-2; j_call: TRBJ2-4; cdr3_aa: CASSPTSGGRNIQYF; cdr3_nt: TGTGCCAGCAGCCCCACTAGCGGGGGCAGAAACATTCAGTACTTC
clone_size: NA; d_call: NA; v_call: TRBV6-6; j_call: TRBJ2-1; cdr3_aa: CASSLGGEQFF; cdr3_nt: TGTGCCAGCAGTTTAGGAGGGGAGCAGTTCTTC
clone_size: NA; d_call: NA; v_call: TRBV5-5; j_call: TRBJ2-2; cdr3_aa: CASSFPGAGELFF; cdr3_nt: TGTGCCAGCAGCTTTCCCGGGGCCGGGGAGCTGTTTTTT
clone_size: NA; d_call: TRBD2; v_call: TRBV7-6; j_call: TRBJ2-1; cdr3_aa: CASSLVRTSGAYNEQFF; cdr3_nt: TGTGCCAGCAGCTTAGTCCGGACTAGCGGGGCCTACAATGAGCAGTTCTTC
clone_size: once; d_call: TRBD1; v_call: TRBV14; j_call: TRBJ1-1; cdr3_aa: CASSQAGQRRENTEAFF; cdr3_nt: TGTGCCAGCAGCCAAGCGGGACAGCGCCGAGAGAACACTGAAGCTTTCTTT
clone_size: NA; d_call: TRBD1; v_call: TRBV5-4; j_call: TRBJ1-4; cdr3_aa: CASSFRQGRSNEKLFF; cdr3_nt: TGTGCCAGCAGCTTCAGACAGGGGAGAAGTAATGAAAAACTGTTTTTT
clone_size: NA; d_call: NA; v_call: TRBV27; j_call: TRBJ2-1; cdr3_aa: CASSQPAGNSYNEQFF; cdr3_nt: TGTGCCAGCAGTCAGCCCGCAGGGAACTCCTACAATGAGCAGTTCTTC
clone_size: NA; d_call: TRBD2; v_call: TRBV27; j_call: TRBJ2-3; cdr3_aa: CASSLGLGADTQYF; cdr3_nt: TGTGCCAGCAGTCTGGGACTAGGAGCAGATACGCAGTATTTT
clone_size: NA; d_call: TRBD1; v_call: TRBV29-1; j_call: TRBJ1-1; cdr3_aa: CSVEGDRAEAFF; cdr3_nt: TGCAGCGTTGAAGGGGACAGGGCTGAAGCTTTCTTT